This is a list of T cell receptor beta chains from one sample in a study of cytotoxic CD8 clonotypes in ibrutinib-treated CLL. Some clones are missing from TCRdb's copy, which holds only in-frame ones; the method was immunoSEQ multiplex PCR. The sample has approximately 140,000 clones, approximately 77% seen once; the top ten hold 25% to 30%. The sample in question was PBMCs, obtained after 12 months of ibrutinib treatment. The receptors stem from a human donor with chronic lymphocytic leukemia. The CDR3 runs from the conserved cysteine through the conserved F or W. The order of the fields is J gene, clone size, V gene, D gene, CDR3 length, CDR3 DNA, CDR3 protein. The D gene is left open where the match is weak. Part of the rows lack a size; the others show once, few, many or a class for expanded clones.

j_call: TRBJ2-7; clone_size: NA; v_call: TRBV27; d_call: TRBD1; cdr3_length: 16; cdr3_nt: TGTGCCAGCAGTCGGAATCCGGGGACAGGCAGCCACGAGCAGTACTTC; cdr3_aa: CASSRNPGTGSHEQYF
j_call: TRBJ2-3; clone_size: NA; v_call: TRBV7-2; d_call: NA; cdr3_length: 13; cdr3_nt: TGTGCCAGCAGCTTAGTTCAGGTAGATACGCAGTATTTT; cdr3_aa: CASSLVQVDTQYF
j_call: TRBJ2-1; clone_size: once; v_call: TRBV27; d_call: NA; cdr3_length: 15; cdr3_nt: TGTGCCAGCAGTTCGAGCCCCCTTATGTACAATGAGCAGTTCTTC; cdr3_aa: CASSSSPLMYNEQFF
j_call: TRBJ1-2; clone_size: NA; v_call: TRBV2; d_call: TRBD1; cdr3_length: 16; cdr3_nt: TGTGCCAGCAGCGGGACAGCGGTTGCTCCTAACTATGGCTACACCTTC; cdr3_aa: CASSGTAVAPNYGYTF
j_call: TRBJ2-7; clone_size: NA; v_call: TRBV6-1; d_call: NA; cdr3_length: 15; cdr3_nt: TGTGCCAGCAGTGAAGGGGTACGGGTACCCTACGAGCAGTACTTC; cdr3_aa: CASSEGVRVPYEQYF
j_call: TRBJ2-1; clone_size: NA; v_call: TRBV25-1; d_call: TRBD1; cdr3_length: 14; cdr3_nt: TGTGCCAGCAGTGAAGGGACAGGGGGCGACGAGCAGTTCTTC; cdr3_aa: CASSEGTGGDEQFF
j_call: TRBJ2-1; clone_size: NA; v_call: TRBV23-1; d_call: TRBD1; cdr3_length: 16; cdr3_nt: TGCGCCAGCAGACCGGCTCAGGGGGCTTTCTACAATGAGCAGTTCTTC; cdr3_aa: CASRPAQGAFYNEQFF
j_call: TRBJ2-3; clone_size: NA; v_call: TRBV30; d_call: TRBD1; cdr3_length: 16; cdr3_nt: TGTGCCTGGAGTGTACTAAGGACAGGGGTTACAGATACGCAGTATTTT; cdr3_aa: CAWSVLRTGVTDTQYF
j_call: TRBJ1-1; clone_size: once; v_call: TRBV5-1; d_call: NA; cdr3_length: 13; cdr3_nt: TGCGCCAGCGGCTCAATGGATAACACTGAAGCTTTCTTT; cdr3_aa: CASGSMDNTEAFF
j_call: TRBJ2-7; clone_size: NA; v_call: TRBV5-1; d_call: TRBD2; cdr3_length: 19; cdr3_nt: TGCGCCAGCAGCCCATCACCTGGAAGCGGGGGGGCCGTTATGTACGAGCAGTACTTC; cdr3_aa: CASSPSPGSGGAVMYEQYF
j_call: TRBJ2-2; clone_size: NA; v_call: TRBV4-1; d_call: NA; cdr3_length: 15; cdr3_nt: TGCGCCAGCAGCCAAGATGACGGGAACACCGGGGAGCTGTTTTTT; cdr3_aa: CASSQDDGNTGELFF
j_call: TRBJ2-3; clone_size: few; v_call: TRBV27; d_call: TRBD1; cdr3_length: 15; cdr3_nt: TGTGCCAGCAGATTACGGACAGGGGGGTCAGATACGCAGTATTTT; cdr3_aa: CASRLRTGGSDTQYF
j_call: TRBJ1-6; clone_size: NA; v_call: TRBV10-2; d_call: NA; cdr3_length: 12; cdr3_nt: TGCGCCAGCTTGACGGGTCGGGGGTCCCTCCACTTT; cdr3_aa: CASLTGRGSLHF
j_call: TRBJ2-7; clone_size: few; v_call: TRBV27; d_call: TRBD1; cdr3_length: 15; cdr3_nt: TGTGCCAGCAGTTTTGTAGGACAGGGATCCTACGAGCAGTACTTC; cdr3_aa: CASSFVGQGSYEQYF
j_call: TRBJ1-3; clone_size: NA; v_call: TRBV9; d_call: NA; cdr3_length: 14; cdr3_nt: TGTGCCAGCAGAGGGAATTACTCTGGAAACACCATATATTTT; cdr3_aa: CASRGNYSGNTIYF
j_call: TRBJ2-7; clone_size: NA; v_call: TRBV6-5; d_call: TRBD1; cdr3_length: 13; cdr3_nt: TGTGCCAGCAAGAGGGACAGGTCCTACGAGCAGTACTTC; cdr3_aa: CASKRDRSYEQYF
j_call: TRBJ2-2; clone_size: NA; v_call: TRBV4-2; d_call: NA; cdr3_length: 13; cdr3_nt: TGTGCCAGCAGCCAGGGTACCACCGGGGAGCTGTTTTTT; cdr3_aa: CASSQGTTGELFF
j_call: TRBJ2-1; clone_size: once; v_call: TRBV9; d_call: TRBD1; cdr3_length: 15; cdr3_nt: TGTGCCAGCAGTAAAGGACAGGTCTGGTACAATGAGCAGTTCTTC; cdr3_aa: CASSKGQVWYNEQFF
j_call: TRBJ1-4; clone_size: NA; v_call: TRBV7-8; d_call: NA; cdr3_length: 14; cdr3_nt: TGTGCCAGCAGCTTAGGCACAGACAATGAAAAACTGTTTTTT; cdr3_aa: CASSLGTDNEKLFF
j_call: TRBJ2-2; clone_size: NA; v_call: TRBV5-6; d_call: TRBD1; cdr3_length: 16; cdr3_nt: TGTGCCAGCAACTCTATAGGACAGGTGAACACCGGGGAGCTGTTTTTT; cdr3_aa: CASNSIGQVNTGELFF
j_call: TRBJ2-7; clone_size: NA; v_call: TRBV11-2; d_call: NA; cdr3_length: 17; cdr3_nt: TGTGCCAGCAGCTTAGCGGTGGGGGGCCACTACTCCTACGAGCAGTACTTC; cdr3_aa: CASSLAVGGHYSYEQYF
j_call: TRBJ2-7; clone_size: once; v_call: TRBV15; d_call: NA; cdr3_length: 14; cdr3_nt: TGTGCCACCAGCAGATCCGGGGGTAGCTACGAGCAGTACTTC; cdr3_aa: CATSRSGGSYEQYF
j_call: TRBJ2-1; clone_size: NA; v_call: TRBV19; d_call: TRBD2; cdr3_length: 15; cdr3_nt: TGTGCCAGTAGTACCGTAGCGGGGGGGTCCAATGAGCAGTTCTTC; cdr3_aa: CASSTVAGGSNEQFF
j_call: TRBJ2-7; clone_size: NA; v_call: TRBV9; d_call: NA; cdr3_length: 13; cdr3_nt: TGTGCCAGCAGCGTCCATGAAACCTACGAGCAGTACTTC; cdr3_aa: CASSVHETYEQYF
j_call: TRBJ2-5; clone_size: NA; v_call: TRBV15; d_call: TRBD1; cdr3_length: 14; cdr3_nt: TGTGCCACCAGCAAAACCGGACAGGGTGAGACCCAGTACTTC; cdr3_aa: CATSKTGQGETQYF
j_call: TRBJ2-7; clone_size: once; v_call: TRBV21-1; d_call: NA; cdr3_length: 17; cdr3_nt: TGTGCCAGCAGCAAAGCCCGGGCCCTAGTCCCGTTGTACGAGCAGTACTTC; cdr3_aa: CASSKARALVPLYEQYF
j_call: TRBJ1-5; clone_size: few; v_call: TRBV6-4; d_call: TRBD1; cdr3_length: 16; cdr3_nt: TGTGCCAGCAGAGTTACAGGGGCCTTTAGCAATCAGCCCCAGCATTTT; cdr3_aa: CASRVTGAFSNQPQHF
j_call: TRBJ1-1; clone_size: NA; v_call: TRBV30; d_call: NA; cdr3_length: 12; cdr3_nt: TGTGCCTGGAGTGTACAGGGCACTGAAGCTTTCTTT; cdr3_aa: CAWSVQGTEAFF
j_call: TRBJ2-7; clone_size: few; v_call: TRBV28; d_call: NA; cdr3_length: 16; cdr3_nt: TGTGCCAGCAGTTTATTTAGCGGAACAAGCTCCTACGAGCAGTACTTC; cdr3_aa: CASSLFSGTSSYEQYF
j_call: TRBJ2-7; clone_size: NA; v_call: TRBV6-1; d_call: TRBD2; cdr3_length: 15; cdr3_nt: TGTGCCAGCAGTGCGTTCGCGGGAGTAAGCTACGAGCAGTACTTC; cdr3_aa: CASSAFAGVSYEQYF
j_call: TRBJ1-2; clone_size: NA; v_call: TRBV18; d_call: TRBD1; cdr3_length: 16; cdr3_nt: TGTGCCAGCTCACCAAGTTCGGGACAGGGGACGGCTGGCTACACCTTC; cdr3_aa: CASSPSSGQGTAGYTF
j_call: TRBJ2-1; clone_size: NA; v_call: TRBV4-1; d_call: NA; cdr3_length: 14; cdr3_nt: TGCGCCAGCAGCCAAGTGCCACTTGCGGATGAGCAGTTCTTC; cdr3_aa: CASSQVPLADEQFF
j_call: TRBJ2-3; clone_size: NA; v_call: TRBV9; d_call: NA; cdr3_length: 15; cdr3_nt: TGTGCCAGCAGCGTAGCAGGTGGGGGGGGCGATACGCAGTATTTT; cdr3_aa: CASSVAGGGGDTQYF
j_call: TRBJ1-4; clone_size: NA; v_call: TRBV30; d_call: NA; cdr3_length: 14; cdr3_nt: TGTGCCTGGAGTGTAGGTCCTATGGACGGAAAACTGTTTTTT; cdr3_aa: CAWSVGPMDGKLFF
j_call: TRBJ2-3; clone_size: NA; v_call: TRBV5-1; d_call: NA; cdr3_length: 14; cdr3_nt: TGCGCCAGCAGCTCCCAGCGGGCGGAAGATACGCAGTATTTT; cdr3_aa: CASSSQRAEDTQYF
j_call: TRBJ2-7; clone_size: NA; v_call: TRBV7-3; d_call: TRBD2; cdr3_length: 15; cdr3_nt: TGTGCCAGCAGCTTAGTCCCTAGCGGGGTTTACGAGCAGTACTTC; cdr3_aa: CASSLVPSGVYEQYF
j_call: TRBJ2-1; clone_size: NA; v_call: TRBV10-2; d_call: NA; cdr3_length: 12; cdr3_nt: TGCGCCAGCAGTGAGTCTGTGGGTGAGCAGTTCTTC; cdr3_aa: CASSESVGEQFF
j_call: TRBJ1-5; clone_size: NA; v_call: TRBV29-1; d_call: NA; cdr3_length: 13; cdr3_nt: TGCAGCGTGGAAGGGGAGTGGGGTCAGCCCCAGCATTTT; cdr3_aa: CSVEGEWGQPQHF
j_call: TRBJ2-1; clone_size: NA; v_call: TRBV6-5; d_call: NA; cdr3_length: 13; cdr3_nt: TGTGCCAGCAGTTACACTATCTACAATGAGCAGTTCTTC; cdr3_aa: CASSYTIYNEQFF